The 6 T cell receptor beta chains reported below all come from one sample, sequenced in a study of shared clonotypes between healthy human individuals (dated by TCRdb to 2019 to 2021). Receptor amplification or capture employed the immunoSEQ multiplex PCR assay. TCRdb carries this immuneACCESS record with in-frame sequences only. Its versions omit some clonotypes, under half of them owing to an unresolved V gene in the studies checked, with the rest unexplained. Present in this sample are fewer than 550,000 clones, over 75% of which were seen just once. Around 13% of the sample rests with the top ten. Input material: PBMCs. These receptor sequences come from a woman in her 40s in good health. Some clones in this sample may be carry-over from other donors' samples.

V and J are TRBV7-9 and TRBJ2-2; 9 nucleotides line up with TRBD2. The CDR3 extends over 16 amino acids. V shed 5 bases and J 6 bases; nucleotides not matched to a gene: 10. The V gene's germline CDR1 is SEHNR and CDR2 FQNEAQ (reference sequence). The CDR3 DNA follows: TGTGCCAGCAGCCCCCCCGGCGGGAGGGTATCCGGGGAGCTGTTTTTT. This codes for CASSPPGGRVSGELFF. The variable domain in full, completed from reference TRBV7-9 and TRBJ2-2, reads DTGVSQNPRHKITKRGQNVTFRCDPISEHNRLYWYRQTLGQGPEFLTYFQNEAQLEKSRLLSDRFSAERPKGSFSTLEIQRTEQGDSAMYLCASSPPGGRVSGELFFGEGSRLTVL.

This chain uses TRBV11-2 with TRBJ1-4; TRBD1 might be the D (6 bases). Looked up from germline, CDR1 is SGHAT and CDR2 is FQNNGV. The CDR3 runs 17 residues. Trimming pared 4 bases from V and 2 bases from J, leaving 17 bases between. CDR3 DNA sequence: TGTGCCAGCAGCTCCCTGACAGGACGTAGGACTAATGAAAAACTGTTTTTT. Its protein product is CASSSLTGRRTNEKLFF.

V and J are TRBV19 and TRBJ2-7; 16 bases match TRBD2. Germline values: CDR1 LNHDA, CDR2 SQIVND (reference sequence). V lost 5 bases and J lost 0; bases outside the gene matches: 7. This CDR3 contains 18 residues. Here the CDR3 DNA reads TGTGCCAGTAGTCCCTCGGGACTAGCGGGAGGGAGCTCCTACGAGCAGTACTTC. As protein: CASSPSGLAGGSSYEQYF.

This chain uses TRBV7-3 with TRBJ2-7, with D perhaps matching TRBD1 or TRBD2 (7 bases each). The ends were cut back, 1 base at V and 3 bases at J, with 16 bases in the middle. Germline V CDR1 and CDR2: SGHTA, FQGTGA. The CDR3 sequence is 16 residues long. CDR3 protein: CASSLKAGDSSYEQYF. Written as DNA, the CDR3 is TGTGCCAGCAGCTTAAAGGCGGGGGACAGTAGCTACGAGCAGTACTTC. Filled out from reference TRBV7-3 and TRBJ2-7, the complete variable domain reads GAGVSQTPSNKVTEKGKYVELRCDPISGHTALYWYRQSLGQGPEFLIYFQGTGAADDSGLPNDRFFAVRPEGSVSTLKIQRTERGDSAVYLCASSLKAGDSSYEQYFGPGTRLTVT.

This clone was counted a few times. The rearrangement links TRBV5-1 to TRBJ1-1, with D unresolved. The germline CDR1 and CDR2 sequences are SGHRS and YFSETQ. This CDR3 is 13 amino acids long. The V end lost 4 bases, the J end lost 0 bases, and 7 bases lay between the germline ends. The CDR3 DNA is TGCGCCAGCAGCAAGGACTTGAACACTGAAGCTTTCTTT. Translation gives CASSKDLNTEAFF.

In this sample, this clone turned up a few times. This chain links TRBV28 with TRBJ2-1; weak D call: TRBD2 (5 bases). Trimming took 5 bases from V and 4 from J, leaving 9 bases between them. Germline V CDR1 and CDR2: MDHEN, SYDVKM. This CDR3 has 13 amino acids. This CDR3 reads CASSLGLYNEQFF. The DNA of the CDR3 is TGTGCCAGCAGTCTAGGACTGTACAATGAGCAGTTCTTC.